This TCR beta chain is drawn from a study of T-cell memory formation after mild COVID-19. General observations from the study: A balance of CD4 and CD8 characterized clones contracting day 15 to 85, whereas later expanders leaned CD4+. Cross-reactive memory seemingly joined, as some responding clones were found in pre-infection memory.

V shed 6 bases and J 4 bases; nucleotides not matched to a gene: 11. There are 15 residues in the CDR3. The germline gives CDR1 DFQATT, CDR2 SNEGSKA (reference sequence). Turning to this clonotype: Its target is unknown.

TCRdb re-called the 5' RACE reads with MiXCR, one entry per CDR3 protein. The repertoire holds some 300,000 distinct CDR3 sequences, with roughly 19% as singletons. This rearrangement joins TRBV20-1 to TRBJ2-3; 9 nucleotides line up with TRBD2. This receptor was identified in a man in his late teens or twenties who had mild COVID-19 (a few samples of this study predate the infection). Cell type and time point are not known. The sample was PBMCs or a T cell subset sorted from them (not recorded which). The CDR3: CSARRVSGGADTQYF. The CDR3 region has the DNA TGCAGTGCCAGGAGGGTTAGCGGGGGTGCAGATACGCAGTATTTT.